This TCR beta chain was identified in a study of PD-1 and CTLA-4 blockade in melanoma. Produced via immunoSEQ multiplex PCR; TCRdb's table is partial and in-frame only. Of 25,000 to 35,000 clones in the sample, 75% to 95% were seen once. Germline V gene sequence: CDR1 SGHRS, CDR2 YFSETQ. Trimming stripped 0 bases from V and 3 bases from J, with 9 bases between. The CDR3 length is 14 residues. The chain couples TRBV5-1 to TRBJ2-5, with D possibly matching TRBD1 (5 bases). The input for sequencing was CD8+ T cells from peripheral blood, taken from a patient given anti-PD-1 treatment. The receptor was isolated from a human donor with melanoma. CDR3 bases: TGCGCCAGCAGCTTGGAGGGCAGGGAAGAGACCCAGTACTTC. It yields the protein CASSLEGREETQYF.